This T cell receptor beta chain originates from a study of response to subunit inactivated influenza vaccine. TCRdb used MiXCR to reprocess the RT-PCR reads, holding one entry per CDR3 protein. The sample carries a few hundred thousand distinct CDR3 sequences, 12% to 15% recorded once. This clonotype was picked up a small number of times. Its antigen is currently unknown. Study results and limitations: The study's authors posited that every seasonal influenza vaccination enlists few new T cells.

The V and J ends lost 0 bases and 0 bases respectively, with 9 bases between them. Germline values: CDR1 SGHRS, CDR2 YFSETQ. This CDR3 has 15 residues. The origin of this receptor is a man aged 50 to 60 who received an inactivated influenza vaccine. The sample in question was PBMCs from blood, obtained roughly 13 days after vaccination. The chain is built from TRBV5-1 and TRBJ1-1, with D possibly TRBD1 on 5 matching bases. CDR3 sequence reads: CASSLEAGVNTEAFF. DNA for the CDR3: TGCGCCAGCAGCTTGGAGGCGGGGGTGAACACTGAAGCTTTCTTT.